Listed below are T cell receptor beta chains from one sample, sequenced in a study of shared clonotypes between healthy human individuals. Some clones are missing from TCRdb's copy, which holds only in-frame ones; the method was immunoSEQ multiplex PCR. The sample lists about 380,000 clones, around 96% occurring once. Sequencing input: memory CD8+ T cells sorted from blood. The receptors were sampled from a man younger than 45 in good health. Each CDR3 is given with its conserved first and last residue. D genes are given only for firm matches. Size is stated for part of the rows, as once, few or many counts, or as a class when the clone is expanded.

V	J	D	size	CDR3	DNA
TRBV5-1	TRBJ2-7	.	few	CASSLVTGYEQYF	TGCGCCAGCAGCCTGGTTACAGGGTACGAGCAGTACTTC
TRBV5-4	TRBJ2-3	.	.	CASSLKGMDTQYF	TGTGCCAGCAGCTTGAAGGGAATGGATACGCAGTATTTT
TRBV27	TRBJ2-2	TRBD2	.	CASSLIAGGYTGELFF	TGTGCCAGCAGTTTAATAGCGGGAGGGTACACCGGGGAGCTGTTTTTT
TRBV2	TRBJ2-3	.	.	CASSASGAQDTQYF	TGTGCCAGCAGTGCAAGCGGAGCGCAAGATACGCAGTATTTT
TRBV5-4	TRBJ2-2	.	.	CASSPGPPGAGELFF	TGTGCCAGCAGCCCTGGACCCCCCGGGGCCGGGGAGCTGTTTTTT
TRBV25-1	TRBJ2-1	.	.	CASSEYRGTYNEQFF	TGTGCCAGCAGTGAATATAGGGGCACCTACAATGAGCAGTTCTTC
TRBV28	TRBJ2-4	TRBD2	.	CASSSILFRTRTKAIQYF	TGTGCCAGCAGTTCTATACTGTTCCGGACTAGAACGAAGGCCATTCAGTACTTC
TRBV11-2	TRBJ2-7	TRBD2	.	CASSRGLAAYEQYF	TGTGCCAGCAGCCGAGGACTAGCGGCGTACGAGCAGTACTTC
TRBV6-5	TRBJ2-7	TRBD2	.	CASSYSSAGGIYEQYF	TGTGCCAGCAGTTACTCGTCCGCGGGAGGGATTTACGAGCAGTACTTC
TRBV5-5	TRBJ1-3	.	once	CASSLVYSGNTIYF	TGTGCCAGCAGCTTGGTGTATTCTGGAAACACCATATATTTT
TRBV12-5	TRBJ2-1	.	once	CASAPLNEQFF	TGTGCTAGTGCCCCCCTCAATGAGCAGTTCTTC
TRBV11-2	TRBJ2-5	TRBD2	.	CASSLPWEGETQYF	TGTGCCAGCAGCTTACCGTGGGAGGGAGAGACCCAGTACTTC
TRBV12-5	TRBJ2-1	TRBD1	.	CASGLFHKPGQDNEQFF	TGTGCTAGTGGTTTGTTCCACAAGCCGGGACAGGACAATGAGCAGTTCTTC
TRBV6-1	TRBJ1-1	.	.	CASTGNTEAFF	TGTGCCAGCACGGGGAACACTGAAGCTTTCTTT
TRBV7-2	TRBJ2-1	.	.	CASSFGVTSYNEQFF	TGTGCCAGCAGCTTTGGGGTCACCTCCTACAATGAGCAGTTCTTC
TRBV5-6	TRBJ2-1	.	.	CASSSTGNEQFF	TGTGCCAGCAGCTCGACCGGAAATGAGCAGTTCTTC
TRBV29-1	TRBJ2-5	TRBD2	once	CSVGGGGETQYF	TGCAGCGTTGGCGGGGGGGGAGAGACCCAGTACTTC
TRBV14	TRBJ1-2	TRBD1	.	CASSQWTGKWGYTF	TGTGCCAGCAGCCAATGGACAGGGAAATGGGGCTACACCTTC
TRBV9	TRBJ2-3	.	.	CASSVPGGDTDTQYF	TGTGCCAGCAGCGTACCCGGCGGTGACACAGATACGCAGTATTTT
TRBV5-1	TRBJ2-7	TRBD2	.	CASSMGLATEQYF	TGCGCCAGCAGCATGGGACTAGCGACCGAGCAGTACTTC
TRBV5-1	TRBJ1-1	.	.	CASSSGRGNTEAFF	TGCGCCAGCAGCTCCGGCAGAGGGAACACTGAAGCTTTCTTT
TRBV5-1	TRBJ1-5	.	.	CASSFKGGPHQPQHF	TGCGCCAGCAGCTTCAAGGGGGGACCTCATCAGCCCCAGCATTTT
TRBV10-3	TRBJ2-5	.	.	CAISEFQQETQYF	TGTGCCATCAGTGAGTTCCAGCAAGAGACCCAGTACTTC
TRBV11-2	TRBJ1-2	.	.	CASSLAPRVDGYTF	TGTGCCAGCAGCTTAGCTCCCAGGGTAGACGGCTACACCTTC
TRBV23-1	TRBJ2-7	TRBD1	.	CASSQVGTGLPNEQYF	TGCGCCAGCAGTCAAGTAGGGACAGGACTTCCTAACGAGCAGTACTTC
TRBV5-6	TRBJ2-3	TRBD2	.	CASSFRSGNKDTQYF	TGTGCCAGCAGCTTTCGTAGCGGGAATAAAGATACGCAGTATTTT
TRBV18	TRBJ1-4	.	.	CASSPGAANEKLFF	TGTGCCAGCTCACCAGGGGCGGCTAATGAAAAACTGTTTTTT
TRBV7-9	TRBJ2-7	.	.	CASSLVLAVSSYEQYF	TGTGCCAGCAGCTTAGTACTGGCAGTTAGCTCCTACGAGCAGTACTTC
TRBV30	TRBJ2-5	.	.	CAWSFKGRETQYF	TGTGCCTGGAGTTTCAAGGGGAGAGAGACCCAGTACTTC
TRBV28	TRBJ2-3	.	.	CASIRHGGTDTQYF	TGTGCCAGCATCCGACATGGGGGCACAGATACGCAGTATTTT
TRBV6-1	TRBJ2-5	TRBD2	.	CASGKLADETQYF	TGTGCCAGCGGTAAACTAGCGGACGAGACCCAGTACTTC
TRBV6-5	TRBJ2-3	TRBD1	once	CASIDRGKGTDTQYF	TGTGCCAGCATCGACAGGGGAAAGGGCACAGATACGCAGTATTTT
TRBV18	TRBJ2-5	.	.	CASSADYQETQYF	TGTGCCAGCTCAGCAGATTACCAAGAGACCCAGTACTTC
TRBV28	TRBJ2-1	.	once	CASSLRGVNEQFF	TGTGCCAGCAGTTTGCGGGGCGTTAATGAGCAGTTCTTC
TRBV4-1	TRBJ1-4	TRBD1	.	CASSQDRGQGRGEKLFF	TGCGCCAGCAGCCAAGATAGGGGACAGGGACGAGGGGAAAAACTGTTTTTT
TRBV27	TRBJ2-7	.	.	CASSFTRQLYSYEQYF	TGTGCCAGCAGTTTCACACGACAGTTGTATTCCTACGAGCAGTACTTC
TRBV5-4	TRBJ2-7	TRBD2	.	CASSINGRAYEQYF	TGTGCCAGCAGCATAAACGGGAGGGCCTACGAGCAGTACTTC
TRBV5-1	TRBJ2-7	.	.	CASALTGLYPYEQYF	TGCGCCAGCGCATTGACGGGACTTTATCCCTACGAGCAGTACTTC
TRBV5-1	TRBJ2-7	TRBD2	.	CASSLGGTSGIEQYF	TGCGCCAGCAGCTTGGGGGGGACTAGCGGGATCGAGCAGTACTTC
TRBV2	TRBJ2-7	.	.	CATGGPGETYEQYF	TGTGCCACCGGAGGACCGGGCGAAACCTACGAGCAGTACTTC
TRBV28	TRBJ2-7	.	.	CASSSSAGSYEQYF	TGTGCCAGCAGTAGTTCCGCCGGATCCTACGAGCAGTACTTC
TRBV5-6	TRBJ1-2	TRBD1	once	CASSLETGWSSSYGYTF	TGTGCCAGCAGCTTAGAGACAGGGTGGAGTTCTAGCTATGGCTACACCTTC
TRBV6-1	TRBJ1-2	TRBD1	.	CASSATGGGGYTF	TGTGCCAGCAGTGCGACAGGGGGAGGTGGCTACACCTTC
TRBV5-6	TRBJ1-3	TRBD1	.	CASSGGQGARGNTIYF	TGTGCCAGCAGCGGGGGACAGGGGGCGCGAGGAAACACCATATATTTT
TRBV30	TRBJ2-1	TRBD2	.	CAWRPGLAGDEQFF	TGTGCCTGGAGACCGGGACTAGCAGGCGATGAGCAGTTCTTC
TRBV29-1	TRBJ1-2	.	.	CSVETDYGYTF	TGCAGCGTTGAAACCGATTATGGCTACACCTTC
TRBV30	TRBJ2-4	.	.	CALSLRDIQYF	TGTGCCTTATCATTGCGAGACATTCAGTACTTC
TRBV28	TRBJ2-7	.	.	CASRGLDNWAYEQYF	TGTGCCAGCAGGGGTTTAGATAACTGGGCCTACGAGCAGTACTTC
TRBV11-1	TRBJ2-4	TRBD1	.	CASSLADRENIQYF	TGTGCCAGCAGCCTTGCGGACAGGGAAAACATTCAGTACTTC
TRBV11-2	TRBJ2-7	TRBD2	.	CASSLWGGYEQYF	TGTGCCAGCAGCTTATGGGGGGGGTACGAGCAGTACTTC
TRBV28	TRBJ2-1	.	.	CASSLGHAGSVEQFF	TGTGCCAGCAGTTTAGGTCATGCGGGCTCTGTTGAGCAGTTCTTC
TRBV18	TRBJ2-4	.	.	CASSQSAKNIQYF	TGTGCCAGCTCTCAGTCGGCCAAAAACATTCAGTACTTC
TRBV4-2	TRBJ2-7	TRBD2	.	CASSQVPNSGPVDLYEQYF	TGTGCCAGCAGCCAAGTACCCAATAGCGGGCCTGTGGATTTGTACGAGCAGTACTTC
TRBV6-1	TRBJ2-5	TRBD2	.	CASSEIGSGRGETQYF	TGTGCCAGCAGTGAAATCGGTAGCGGGAGAGGTGAGACCCAGTACTTC